This TCR beta chain was recovered during a study of T-cell reconstitution after alpha-beta-depleted transplantation in children. The CDR3 spans 13 residues. The V gene's germline CDR1 is MNHEY and CDR2 SMNVEV (reference sequence). V was clipped by 8 bases and J by 8 bases, with 13 bases between them. Unique molecular identifiers were incorporated when the TCRbeta library was constructed. TCRdb ran MiXCR on the PCR reads and lists one entry per CDR3 protein. The table records approximately 390,000 distinct CDR3 sequences, roughly a tenth of them present only once. The sequencing used PBMCs from the stem cell graft donor, collected from the stem cell graft. The V gene is TRBV27, the J gene TRBJ1-6; D is possibly TRBD1 (6 bases). This TCR was sampled from a human donor who donated a stem cell graft to a child with acute myeloid leukemia. Here the CDR3 DNA reads TGTGCCAGCGGCAGGGGAATACATTCACCCCTCCACTTT. It codes for CASGRGIHSPLHF.